This entry is about one TCR beta chain. There are a few counts of this clone. The clone's antigen remains unknown. Per-base qualities were not stored, and no clone one base away is much larger. Library preparation used the immunoSEQ multiplex PCR assay. The published analysis was carried out like this. A statistical classification framework was built for diagnosing cytomegalovirus status from the catalog of TCR beta chain sequences. Drawn from immuneACCESS, this table holds only the in-frame rearrangements with V and J called that TCRdb kept. Clones are partly lost; checked studies trace under half to an unresolved V gene and leave the rest unexplained. V and J calls and clone size are as listed in that table; D and trimming were resolved from the DNA. This sample gives fewer than 300,000 clones in total; approximately 90% of them show up just once. 0.92% of the sample belongs to the ten largest clones.

These data originate in a study of cytomegalovirus exposure and HLA in healthy donors (dated by TCRdb to 2016 to 2017). For the wider study: According to a later analysis, the approximately 120 validation repertoires were produced on the same platform as the 666 repertoires of the first cohort. The study was designed to test whether signatures of past pathogen exposure could be identified by cataloging public T cell receptors. A separate validation cohort of over 95 different subjects was used in addition to the approximately 700-subject first cohort. The study combined high-throughput TCR immunosequencing, statistical association of individual TCRs with disease status, and machine learning to predict cytomegalovirus infection status. What the work shows at the level of the full study, not this receptor alone: Most TCR sequences were observed very rarely across donors, whereas some public TCRs were present in many individuals. The study gave a list of some 150 TCR beta chains associated with cytomegalovirus. In vitro tests confirmed that a few of the cytomegalovirus-associated TCR beta chains recognize cytomegalovirus antigens. A later analysis had no HLA typing for the validation cohort, so co-occurrence there was scored across all 120 repertoires. In a later analysis, TCRs clustered in the first cohort were found to also tend to co-occur in the roughly 120 validation repertoires, with about 93% of cluster scores above 0. It was suggested by the authors that the approach could potentially be generalized to other disease states and immunological phenotypes. In both the original and validation cohorts, the classifier was reported to diagnose cytomegalovirus status with high specificity and sensitivity.

The donors belonged to the validation cohort of approximately 130 subjects, which was separate from the roughly 670-subject first cohort. The trim is 11 bases for V and 2 bases for J, with a gap of 13 bases between the germline ends. The CDR3 has 13 amino acids, counting the end cysteine and phenylalanine. Here the CDR3 DNA is all that survives: 39 bases in frame from base 1. Taken from the germline V gene (reference sequence), the CDR1 and CDR2 loops are LNHDA and SQIVND. Sequenced input: PBMCs. The source of this sequence is a woman between 18 and 30 years old in good health and CMV-seronegative. The V and J genes are TRBV19 and TRBJ1-5; TRBD1 is a weak D gene call, 6 bases matching. The DNA reads as follows: TGTGCCGGGGGACACTTAGGCAATCAGCCCCAGCATTTT. Its coded protein is CAGGHLGNQPQHF.